This TCR beta chain was sequenced during a study of metastatic and nonmetastatic thyroid tumors. Germline V gives CDR1 MNHNS, CDR2 SASEGT. The CDR3 totals 15 residues. Not a single patient had been given any form of treatment at any point before undergoing thyroid surgery. With MiXCR, TCRdb called clones anew from the PCR reads. The table includes 21,000 or so clones, about 28% detected once. For this clone: The junction shows a germline mismatch at one end, possibly a read error.

Material for sequencing was tumor tissue. V gene TRBV6-1 combines with J gene TRBJ2-7; 7 positions match TRBD1. This clonotype was sampled from a male donor with papillary thyroid cancer or a benign thyroid nodule (not recorded which). Some clones in this sample may be carry-over from other donors' samples. CDR3 nucleotides: TGCGCCAGCATCCTTGGGACAGTGCCCATGAACGAGCAGTACTTC. Protein product: CASILGTVPMNEQYF.